This TCR beta chain was sequenced during a study of blood T cell repertoires in COVID-19. The repertoire was sequenced with immunoSEQ multiplex PCR; TCRdb's copy has only in-frame clones and lacks some. In the table there are about 250,000 clones, roughly 88% of which are singletons. A single count supports this clone. Per the germline V gene, CDR1 is MNHEY and CDR2 is SMNVEV (reference sequence). The CDR3 covers 19 residues. V was clipped by 1 base and J by 0 bases; unmatched bases: 13. The sequenced sample consisted of peripheral blood. This clonotype was obtained from a human donor with COVID-19, enrolled during active disease. The donor label of this sample is uncertain. The chain has TRBV27 and TRBJ2-3; 7 bases align to TRBD2. CDR3 coding DNA: TGTGCCAGCAGTTTATGGGGGGGGAGGGGCGGTGCTAGCACAGATACGCAGTATTTT. Translating gives CASSLWGGRGGASTDTQYF.